The rows below give T cell receptor beta chains drawn from one sample of a study of T cell repertoires in cytomegalovirus infection. TCRdb independently ran MiXCR on the reads; one entry per CDR3 protein. This sample yields 150,000 to 200,000 distinct CDR3 sequences, of which around 14% are seen a single time; over 20% belongs to the top ten. The sequencing input was PBMCs. The receptor source for this set is a human donor in good health (CMV status not recorded). Some clones in this sample may be carry-over from other donors' samples. Each CDR3 is given with its conserved first and last residue. The D gene is left open where the match is weak. Clone sizes are given selectively: once, few, many, or a class where the clone is expanded.

many	TRBJ2-6	TRBV6-5	-	CASSYSWFSGANVLTF	TGTGCCAGCAGTTACTCCTGGTTTTCTGGGGCCAACGTCCTGACTTTC
many	TRBJ2-7	TRBV6-2/TRBV6-3	TRBD2	CAAGREASEQYF	TGTGCCGCGGGGCGGGAGGCCTCCGAGCAGTACTTC
-	TRBJ2-5	TRBV7-6	TRBD1	CASSRQGRETQYF	TGTGCCAGCAGCCGACAGGGTAGGGAGACCCAGTACTTC
many	TRBJ2-1	TRBV7-2	TRBD2	CASSLDPTTSGRLYNEQFF	TGTGCCAGCAGCTTAGACCCGACGACTAGCGGGAGGCTCTACAATGAGCAGTTCTTC
many	TRBJ1-6	TRBV7-9	TRBD1	CASSLPTGTGESPLHF	TGTGCCAGCAGCTTACCCACCGGGACAGGGGAATCACCCCTCCACTTT
many	TRBJ1-1	TRBV7-2	-	CASSQGVSTEAFF	TGTGCCAGCTCCCAAGGGGTCTCCACTGAAGCTTTCTTT
many	TRBJ2-7	TRBV5-6	-	CASGQLYEQYF	TGTGCCAGCGGACAGCTCTACGAGCAGTACTTC
few	TRBJ2-3	TRBV20-1	TRBD1	CSAPPGGRTDTQYF	TGCAGTGCCCCTCCAGGGGGCCGGACAGATACGCAGTATTTT
-	TRBJ1-2	TRBV19	-	CASRAGRADNYGYTF	TGTGCCAGTAGGGCCGGGAGGGCTGATAACTATGGCTACACCTTC
few	TRBJ1-5	TRBV5-1	TRBD1	CASSEVQGSPQHF	TGCGCCAGCAGCGAGGTACAGGGGTCGCCCCAGCATTTT
few	TRBJ2-2	TRBV9	TRBD2	CASSPKAGDYTGELFF	TGTGCCAGCAGCCCCAAGGCGGGAGACTACACCGGGGAGCTGTTTTTT
many	TRBJ2-1	TRBV19	-	CASRKQGGYNEQFF	TGTGCCAGTAGGAAACAGGGGGGGTACAATGAGCAGTTCTTC
few	TRBJ2-5	TRBV29-1	-	CSVSWGVETQYF	TGCAGCGTTTCCTGGGGGGTAGAGACCCAGTACTTC
-	TRBJ2-1	TRBV15	-	CATRRRNEQFF	TGTGCCACCAGAAGACGCAATGAGCAGTTCTTC
many	TRBJ2-1	TRBV6-1	-	CASSRRAGKVGNEQFF	TGTGCCAGCAGCCGCAGGGCAGGGAAGGTTGGTAATGAGCAGTTCTTC
many	TRBJ2-1	TRBV6-1	TRBD2	CASSDGTSGTNEQFF	TGTGCCAGCAGTGATGGGACTAGCGGGACGAATGAGCAGTTCTTC
many	TRBJ1-1	TRBV7-2	-	CASSPWASAATEAFF	TGTGCCAGCAGCCCTTGGGCCTCAGCGGCCACTGAAGCTTTCTTT
few	TRBJ2-1	TRBV12-3/TRBV12-4	TRBD1	CASRPDRGTYNEQFF	TGTGCCAGCAGACCGGACAGGGGCACCTACAATGAGCAGTTCTTC
-	TRBJ2-1	TRBV20-1	-	CSARPRPGEQFF	TGCAGTGCTAGGCCCAGGCCCGGCGAGCAGTTCTTC
few	TRBJ2-7	TRBV18	-	CASSPPGWVYEQYF	TGTGCCAGCTCACCGCCAGGGTGGGTTTACGAGCAGTACTTC
many	TRBJ1-5	TRBV12-3/TRBV12-4	-	CASTLWGSNQPQHF	TGTGCCAGCACCCTCTGGGGTAGCAATCAGCCCCAGCATTTT
-	TRBJ2-5	TRBV7-8	TRBD2	CASSLGDRGGQETQYF	TGTGCCAGCAGCTTAGGTGATCGGGGGGGCCAAGAGACCCAGTACTTC
many	TRBJ2-1	TRBV6-5	-	CATKQGSIVVF	TGTGCCACCAAACAGGGTTCTATCGTGGTGTTC
-	TRBJ2-3	TRBV29-1	-	CSWGGTDTQYF	TGCAGCTGGGGCGGCACAGATACGCAGTATTTT
few	TRBJ2-7	TRBV6-5	-	CASSYRDSGVYEQYF	TGTGCCAGCAGTTATAGGGACTCGGGGGTCTACGAGCAGTACTTC
-	TRBJ2-5	TRBV15	-	CATSRVVAEIETQYF	TGTGCCACCAGCAGAGTTGTAGCGGAAATAGAGACCCAGTACTTC
few	TRBJ2-5	TRBV20-1	TRBD2	CSAGTSGKQETQYF	TGCAGTGCAGGGACTAGCGGGAAGCAAGAGACCCAGTACTTC
-	TRBJ2-1	TRBV28	TRBD1	CASKDRVWYEQFF	TGTGCCAGCAAGGACAGGGTTTGGTATGAGCAGTTCTTC
many	TRBJ2-5	TRBV7-2	TRBD2	CASSFGSGSETQYF	TGTGCCAGCAGCTTCGGTAGCGGGAGTGAGACCCAGTACTTC
few	TRBJ1-1	TRBV6-1	-	CASSESLIPGTTEAFF	TGTGCCAGCAGTGAAAGTCTTATTCCAGGGACCACTGAAGCTTTCTTT
many	TRBJ1-1	TRBV12-3/TRBV12-4	-	CASSLVGGGIQAEAFF	TGTGCCAGCAGTTTAGTAGGAGGGGGTATTCAAGCTGAAGCTTTCTTT
few	TRBJ1-2	TRBV27	TRBD1	CASSPGTGKGYTF	TGTGCCAGCAGTCCCGGGACAGGGAAAGGCTACACCTTC
-	TRBJ2-5	TRBV29-1	TRBD1	CSVEGDPGTGEETQYF	TGCAGCGTTGAAGGGGACCCCGGGACAGGGGAAGAGACCCAGTACTTC
-	TRBJ2-1	TRBV29-1	-	CSVGPYVYNEQFF	TGCAGCGTGGGACCATATGTTTACAATGAGCAGTTCTTC
many	TRBJ2-1	TRBV2	TRBD1	CASRDRAPWNEQFF	TGTGCCAGCAGGGACAGGGCACCTTGGAATGAGCAGTTCTTC
-	TRBJ1-1	TRBV14	-	CASSEFRRGEAFF	TGTGCCAGCAGCGAATTTCGACGGGGTGAAGCTTTCTTT
many	TRBJ2-6	TRBV2	-	CATTRVSGANVLTF	TGTGCCACCACTAGGGTCTCTGGGGCCAACGTCCTGACTTTC
few	TRBJ2-1	TRBV2	TRBD2	CASSGTSGGAREQFF	TGTGCCAGCAGTGGGACTAGCGGGGGGGCCAGGGAGCAGTTCTTC
many	TRBJ1-3	TRBV6-5	-	CASSRRDFRNTIYF	TGTGCCAGCAGTCGAAGGGACTTTCGAAACACCATATATTTT
many	TRBJ2-1	TRBV7-2	-	CASSSGLSSYNEQFF	TGTGCCAGCAGTTCGGGCCTGAGCTCCTACAATGAGCAGTTCTTC
many	TRBJ1-5	TRBV10-3	-	CAISHDGQRNQPQHF	TGTGCCATCAGTCACGATGGGCAGAGAAATCAGCCCCAGCATTTT
many	TRBJ2-3	TRBV4-1	-	CASSQVQTDTQYF	TGCGCCAGCAGCCAAGTCCAGACAGATACGCAGTATTTT
many	TRBJ2-1	TRBV7-8	TRBD1	CASSKDGTAFSRNEQFF	TGTGCCAGCAGCAAAGACGGGACAGCTTTTAGTAGGAATGAGCAGTTCTTC
-	TRBJ2-7	TRBV20-1	-	CSARDPGANEQYF	TGCAGTGCTAGAGATCCGGGAGCGAACGAGCAGTACTTC
few	TRBJ2-5	TRBV27	TRBD1	CASSLWQGAQETQYF	TGTGCCAGCAGTTTGTGGCAGGGGGCACAAGAGACCCAGTACTTC
-	TRBJ2-7	TRBV30	-	CAWGDRTYEQYF	TGTGCCTGGGGGGACCGGACCTACGAGCAGTACTTC
-	TRBJ2-3	TRBV7-3	TRBD2	CASSTSSGSKDTQYF	TGTGCCAGCAGCACCTCTAGCGGGAGTAAAGATACGCAGTATTTT
many	TRBJ2-5	TRBV6-6	-	CASSYLRAGQETQYF	TGTGCCAGCAGTTACTTACGCGCGGGGCAAGAGACCCAGTACTTC
-	TRBJ2-1	TRBV9	TRBD2	CASSVGTSGGPTPHNEQFF	TGTGCCAGCAGCGTAGGGACTAGCGGGGGGCCTACCCCTCACAATGAGCAGTTCTTC
-	TRBJ1-2	TRBV29-1	-	CSVADNPGIGGYTF	TGCAGCGTTGCCGACAACCCAGGGATCGGTGGCTACACCTTC
-	TRBJ1-1	TRBV10-1	TRBD1	CASRGQGTEAFF	TGCGCCAGCAGGGGACAGGGAACTGAAGCTTTCTTT
many	TRBJ1-1	TRBV7-8	TRBD1	CASSWLQGARNTEAFF	TGTGCCAGCAGCTGGCTACAGGGGGCGAGGAACACTGAAGCTTTCTTT
few	TRBJ2-5	TRBV10-3	TRBD1	CAISESTGGEETQYF	TGTGCCATCAGTGAGTCGACAGGGGGCGAAGAGACCCAGTACTTC